This T cell receptor (beta chain) emerged from a study of breast tumors, draining lymph nodes, adjacent tissues. General observations from the study: Tumor repertoires ranked between lymph nodes and nontumor tissue in diversity, with V and J gene preferences. Tumor T cell lymph node origin was a supported hypothesis, not proven.

Germline CDR1 reads DFQATT; CDR2 reads SNEGSKA (reference sequence). The CDR3 has 15 amino acids. With 3 bases clipped from V and 3 bases from J, the junction kept 6 bases outside the gene matches. TCRdb reprocessed the multiplex PCR reads via MiXCR and lists one record per CDR3 protein. In the table there are 20,000 to 25,000 distinct CDR3 sequences, approximately 49% of which are singletons. Concerning this clonotype: Its cognate antigen is unknown.

The material sequenced was breast tumor tissue. This sequence joins TRBV20-1 and TRBJ2-7, with 12 positions matching TRBD2. This TCR came from a female donor with breast cancer. Some clones in this sample may be carry-over from other donors' samples. The CDR3 spells CSASGGTSGYYEQYF. The CDR3 bases are TGCAGTGCTAGTGGGGGGACTAGCGGGTACTACGAGCAGTACTTC.